This T cell receptor (beta chain) is from a study of blood T cell repertoires in COVID-19. Germline V CDR1 and CDR2: MDHEN, SYDVKM. V gave up 4 bases and J gave up 5 bases, with 27 bases separating them. This CDR3 has 18 amino acids. Generated by immunoSEQ multiplex PCR, the TCRdb table keeps only in-frame clones and is missing some. The sample has about 300,000 clones, approximately 84% seen once. Across fewer than 25 US areas, participants ranged in age from 18 to 89 years. The chain carries TRBV28 and TRBJ2-7; D is perhaps TRBD2 (7 bases). The source is a woman younger than 35 who had recovered from COVID-19. The sequenced sample was PBMCs or T cells enriched from blood (not recorded which). This CDR3 reads CASSSEGVYRDGTNEQYF. The CDR3 nucleotides read TGTGCCAGCAGTTCCGAGGGGGTGTACCGGGACGGGACTAACGAGCAGTACTTC.